The sequence of this T cell receptor beta chain was determined in a study of blood T cell repertoires in COVID-19. As for the study in general: Collection of acute and convalescent COVID-19 samples took place in the United States, Italy and Spain.

The germline V gene encodes CDR1 SEHNR and CDR2 FQNEAQ (reference sequence). CDR3 length: 13 residues. J lost 8 bases, V lost 6 bases, and 9 bases had no gene match. Authors' methods: The authors estimated nucleated cell counts from reference gene primer amplification. Repertoires were generated with immunoSEQ multiplex PCR, while TCRdb's copy carries only in-frame clones and drops some. Clone size and the V and J calls come from that table; the DNA yielded D and trimming. In the table there are around 300,000 clones, 80% to 90% of which are singletons. Each recovered donor of Cohort 3 presented with two negative PCRs, clearance, or symptom resolution.

This clonotype was sampled from a young woman who had recovered from COVID-19. The chain employs TRBV7-9 and TRBJ1-1; TRBD1 aligns across 7 bases. Input material: PBMCs or T cells enriched from blood (not recorded which). DNA of the CDR3: TGTGCCAGCAGACCCACAGGGGCGCCAGAAGCTTTCTTT. Amino acids: CASRPTGAPEAFF. Full variable domain (missing parts from reference TRBV7-9 and TRBJ1-1): DTGVSQNPRHKITKRGQNVTFRCDPISEHNRLYWYRQTLGQGPEFLTYFQNEAQLEKSRLLSDRFSAERPKGSFSTLEIQRTEQGDSAMYLCASRPTGAPEAFFGQGTRLTVV.